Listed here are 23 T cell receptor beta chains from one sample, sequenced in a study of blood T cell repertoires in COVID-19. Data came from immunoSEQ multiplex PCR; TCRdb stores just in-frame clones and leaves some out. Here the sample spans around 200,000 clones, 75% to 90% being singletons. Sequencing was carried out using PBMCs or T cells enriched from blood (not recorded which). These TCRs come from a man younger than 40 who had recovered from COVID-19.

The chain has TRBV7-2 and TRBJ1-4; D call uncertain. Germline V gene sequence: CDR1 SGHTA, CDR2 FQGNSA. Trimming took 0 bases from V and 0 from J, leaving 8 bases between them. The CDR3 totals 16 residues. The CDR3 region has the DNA TGTGCCAGCAGCTTAGCTAGACTCTCAACTAATGAAAAACTGTTTTTT. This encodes CASSLARLSTNEKLFF. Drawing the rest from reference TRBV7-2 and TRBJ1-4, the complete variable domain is GAGVSQSPSNKVTEKGKDVELRCDPISGHTALYWYRQSLGQGLEFLIYFQGNSAPDKSGLPSDRFSAERTGGSVSTLTIQRTQQEDSAVYLCASSLARLSTNEKLFFGSGTQLSVL.

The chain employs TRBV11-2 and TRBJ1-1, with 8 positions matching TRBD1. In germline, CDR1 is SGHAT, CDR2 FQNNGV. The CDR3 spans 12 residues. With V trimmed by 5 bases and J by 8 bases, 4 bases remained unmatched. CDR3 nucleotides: TGTGCCAGCAGCCCGAGGACAGGGGAAGCTTTCTTT. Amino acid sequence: CASSPRTGEAFF.

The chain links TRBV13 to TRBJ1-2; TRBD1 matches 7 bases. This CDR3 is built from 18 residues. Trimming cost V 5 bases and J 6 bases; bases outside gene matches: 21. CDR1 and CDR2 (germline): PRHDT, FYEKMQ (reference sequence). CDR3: CASSPGTPAGGRNNGYTF. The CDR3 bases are TGTGCCAGCAGCCCCGGAACCCCAGCAGGGGGGCGGAATAATGGCTACACCTTC.

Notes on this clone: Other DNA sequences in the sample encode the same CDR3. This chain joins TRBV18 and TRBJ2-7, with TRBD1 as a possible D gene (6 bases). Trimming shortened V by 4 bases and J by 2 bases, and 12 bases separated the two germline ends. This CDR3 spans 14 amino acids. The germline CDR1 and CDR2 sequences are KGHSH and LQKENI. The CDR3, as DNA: TGTGCCAGCTCACGACCGACAGGTACCTACGAGCAGTACTTC. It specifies CASSRPTGTYEQYF. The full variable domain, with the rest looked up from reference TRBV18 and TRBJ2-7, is NAGVMQNPRHLVRRRGQEARLRCSPMKGHSHVYWYRQLPEEGLKFMVYLQKENIIDESGMPKERFSAEFPKEGPSILRIQQVVRGDSAAYFCASSRPTGTYEQYFGPGTRLTVT.

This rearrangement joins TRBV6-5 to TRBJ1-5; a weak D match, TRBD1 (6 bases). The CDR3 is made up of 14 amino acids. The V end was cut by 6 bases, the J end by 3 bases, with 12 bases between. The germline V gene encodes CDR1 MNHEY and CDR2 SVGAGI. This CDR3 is CASRPTGINQPQHF. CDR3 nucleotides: TGTGCCAGCAGACCGACAGGAATCAATCAGCCCCAGCATTTT.

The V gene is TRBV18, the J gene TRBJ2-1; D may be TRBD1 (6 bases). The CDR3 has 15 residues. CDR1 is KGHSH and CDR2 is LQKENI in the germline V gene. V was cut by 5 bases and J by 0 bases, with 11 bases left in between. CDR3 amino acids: CASSTDSYSYNEQFF. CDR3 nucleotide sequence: TGTGCCAGCTCAACGGACAGCTACTCCTACAATGAGCAGTTCTTC.

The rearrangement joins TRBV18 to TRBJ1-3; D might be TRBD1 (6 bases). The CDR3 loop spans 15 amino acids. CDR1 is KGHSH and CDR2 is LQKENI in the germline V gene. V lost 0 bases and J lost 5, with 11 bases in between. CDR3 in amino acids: CASSPPNRERNTIYF. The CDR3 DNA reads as TGTGCCAGCTCACCACCGAACAGGGAACGAAACACCATATATTTT.

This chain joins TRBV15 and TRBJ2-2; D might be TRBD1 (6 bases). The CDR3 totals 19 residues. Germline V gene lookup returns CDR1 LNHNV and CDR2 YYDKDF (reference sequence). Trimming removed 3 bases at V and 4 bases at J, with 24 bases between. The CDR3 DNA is TGTGCCACCAGCAGCCCGCTGTCCGACAGGACCCCCGCCACCGGGGAGCTGTTTTTT. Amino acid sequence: CATSSPLSDRTPATGELFF. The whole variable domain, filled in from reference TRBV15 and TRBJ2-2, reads DAMVIQNPRYQVTQFGKPVTLSCSQTLNHNVMYWYQQKSSQAPKLLFHYYDKDFNNEADTPDNFQSRRPNTSFCFLDIRSPGLGDTAMYLCATSSPLSDRTPATGELFFGEGSRLTVL.

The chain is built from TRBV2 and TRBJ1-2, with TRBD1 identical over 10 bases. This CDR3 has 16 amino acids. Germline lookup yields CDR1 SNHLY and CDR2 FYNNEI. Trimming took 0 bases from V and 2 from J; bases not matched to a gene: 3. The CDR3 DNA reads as TGTGCCAGCAGTGAAGCCCGGGACAGGGGAAACTATGGCTACACCTTC. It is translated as CASSEARDRGNYGYTF.

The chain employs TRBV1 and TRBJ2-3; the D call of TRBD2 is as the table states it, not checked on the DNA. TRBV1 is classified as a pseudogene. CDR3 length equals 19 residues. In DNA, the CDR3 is TGCACCAGCAGCCAAGAGTGGCTAGCGGTTAACCTAAACACAGATACGCAGTATTTT. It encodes CTSSQEWLAVNLNTDTQYF.

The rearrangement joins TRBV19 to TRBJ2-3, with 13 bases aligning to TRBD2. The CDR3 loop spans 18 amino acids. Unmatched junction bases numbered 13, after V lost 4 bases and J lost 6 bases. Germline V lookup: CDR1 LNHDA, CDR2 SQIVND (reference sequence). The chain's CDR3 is CASSTSGLAGDVGDTQYF. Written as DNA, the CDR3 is TGTGCCAGTAGTACTTCAGGACTAGCGGGAGACGTTGGGGATACGCAGTATTTT.

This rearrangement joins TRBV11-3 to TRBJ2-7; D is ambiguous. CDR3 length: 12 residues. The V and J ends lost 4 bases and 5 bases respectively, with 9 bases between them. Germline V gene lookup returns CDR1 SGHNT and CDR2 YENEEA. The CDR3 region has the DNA TGTGCCAGCAGCTCCTTCCCGGACGAGCAGTACTTC. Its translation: CASSSFPDEQYF.

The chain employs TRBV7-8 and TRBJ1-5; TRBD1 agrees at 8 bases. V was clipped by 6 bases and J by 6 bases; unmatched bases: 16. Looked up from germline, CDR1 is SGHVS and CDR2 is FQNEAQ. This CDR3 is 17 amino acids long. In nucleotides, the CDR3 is TGTGCCAGCAGTTACACCTCCGGGACAGGCGGATTTCAGCCCCAGCATTTT. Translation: CASSYTSGTGGFQPQHF.

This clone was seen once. Here the CDR3 reads CASSGSSSYYEQYF. The CDR3 DNA reads TGTGCCAGCTCAGGTTCTAGTAGTTATTACGAGCAGTACTTC. This chain connects TRBV18 to TRBJ2-7, with D uncertain. Trimming took 5 bases from V and 4 from J, leaving 15 bases between them. Germline assignment: CDR1 KGHSH and CDR2 LQKENI. This CDR3 contains 14 residues.

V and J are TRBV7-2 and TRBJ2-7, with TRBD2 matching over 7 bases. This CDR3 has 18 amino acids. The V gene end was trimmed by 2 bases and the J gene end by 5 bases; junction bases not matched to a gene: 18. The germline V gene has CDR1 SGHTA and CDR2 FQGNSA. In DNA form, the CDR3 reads TGTGCCAGCAGCTTAAGCCCCCCTGAGTGGGAGGGCAAAAACGAGCAGTACTTC. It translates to CASSLSPPEWEGKNEQYF.

The CDR3 DNA follows: TGTGCCAGCAGCTCGTACCGTGGGACAGCTTACCCCTACGAGCAGTACTTC. Protein sequence: CASSSYRGTAYPYEQYF. The chain carries TRBV5-4 and TRBJ2-7; TRBD1 aligns across 7 bases. Losses at the gene ends were 3 bases for V and 2 bases for J; bases not matched to a gene: 14. This CDR3 is built from 17 residues. The germline CDR1 and CDR2 sequences are SGHNT and YYREEE (reference sequence).

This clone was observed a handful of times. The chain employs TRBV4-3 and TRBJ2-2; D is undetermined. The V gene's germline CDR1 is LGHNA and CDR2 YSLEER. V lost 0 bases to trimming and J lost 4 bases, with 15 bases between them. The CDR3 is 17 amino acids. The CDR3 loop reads CASSQELFDTPTGELFF. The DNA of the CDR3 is TGCGCCAGCAGCCAAGAGCTTTTTGACACCCCCACCGGGGAGCTGTTTTTT.

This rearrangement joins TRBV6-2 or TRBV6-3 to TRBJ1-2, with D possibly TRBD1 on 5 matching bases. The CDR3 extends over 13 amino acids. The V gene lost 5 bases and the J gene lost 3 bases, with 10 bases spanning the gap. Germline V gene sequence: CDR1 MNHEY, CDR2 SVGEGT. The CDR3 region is CASSPRQHYGYTF. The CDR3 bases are TGTGCCAGCAGTCCCAGACAGCACTATGGCTACACCTTC.

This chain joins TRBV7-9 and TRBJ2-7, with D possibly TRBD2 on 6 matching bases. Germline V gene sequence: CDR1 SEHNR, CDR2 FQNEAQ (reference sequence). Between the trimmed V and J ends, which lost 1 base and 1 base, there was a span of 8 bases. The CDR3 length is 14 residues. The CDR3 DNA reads TGTGCCAGCAGCTTAGGTGGGGGGTCCTACGAGCAGTACTTC. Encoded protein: CASSLGGGSYEQYF.

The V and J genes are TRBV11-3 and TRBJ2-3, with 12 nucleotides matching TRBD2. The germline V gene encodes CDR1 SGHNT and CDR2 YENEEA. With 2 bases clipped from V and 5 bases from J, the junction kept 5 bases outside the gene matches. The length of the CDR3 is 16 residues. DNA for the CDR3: TGTGCCAGCAGCTTATCTAGCGGGAGGGCCCTAGATACGCAGTATTTT. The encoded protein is CASSLSSGRALDTQYF.

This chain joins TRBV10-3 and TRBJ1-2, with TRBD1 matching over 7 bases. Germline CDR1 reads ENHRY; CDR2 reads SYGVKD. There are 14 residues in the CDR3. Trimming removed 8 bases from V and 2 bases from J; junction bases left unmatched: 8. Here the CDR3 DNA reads TGTGCCATCCGTAGGACAGGAGAAAACTATGGCTACACCTTC. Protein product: CAIRRTGENYGYTF.

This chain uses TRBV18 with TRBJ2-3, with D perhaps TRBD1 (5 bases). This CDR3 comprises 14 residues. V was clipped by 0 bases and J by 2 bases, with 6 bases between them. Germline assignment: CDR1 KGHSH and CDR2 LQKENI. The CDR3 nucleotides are TGTGCCAGCTCACCACCAGGGGTCACAGATACGCAGTATTTT. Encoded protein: CASSPPGVTDTQYF.

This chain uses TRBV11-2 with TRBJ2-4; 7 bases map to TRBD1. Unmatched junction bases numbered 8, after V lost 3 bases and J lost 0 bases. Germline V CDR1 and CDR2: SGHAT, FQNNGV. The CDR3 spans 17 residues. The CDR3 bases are TGTGCCAGCAGCTTTCGTACAGGGGTTCTAGCCAAAAACATTCAGTACTTC. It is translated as CASSFRTGVLAKNIQYF.